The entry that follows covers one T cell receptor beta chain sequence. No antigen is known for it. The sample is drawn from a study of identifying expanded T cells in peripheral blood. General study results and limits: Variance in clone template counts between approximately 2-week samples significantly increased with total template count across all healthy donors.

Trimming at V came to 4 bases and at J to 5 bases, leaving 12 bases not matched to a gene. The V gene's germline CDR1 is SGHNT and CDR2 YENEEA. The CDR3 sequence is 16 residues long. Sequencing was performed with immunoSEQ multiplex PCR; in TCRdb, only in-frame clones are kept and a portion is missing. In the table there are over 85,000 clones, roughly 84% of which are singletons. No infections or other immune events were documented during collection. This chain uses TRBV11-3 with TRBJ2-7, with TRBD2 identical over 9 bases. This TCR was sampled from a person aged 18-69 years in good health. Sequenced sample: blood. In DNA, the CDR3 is TGTGCCAGCAGCTCAGCTGGCGGGGGGGCTCTGAACGAGCAGTACTTC. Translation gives CASSSAGGGALNEQYF.